Listed below are T cell receptor beta chains from one sample, sequenced in a study of blood T cells in healthy people across ages. Using its own MiXCR run on the 5' RACE reads, TCRdb lists one record per CDR3 protein. Here the sample spans 650,000 to 800,000 distinct CDR3 sequences, around two fifths being singletons. Sequences were obtained from blood. These receptors were taken from a man aged 55 to 69 in good health. Each CDR3 is given with its conserved first and last residue. Fields, in order: CDR3 protein, CDR3 DNA, V gene, J gene, D gene, clone size. The D gene is left open where the match is weak. Size is stated for part of the rows, as once, few or many counts, or as a class when the clone is expanded.

CDR3aa: CASSPRAYERYF
CDR3nt: TGTGCCAGCAGCCCCCGCGCCTACGAGCGGTACTTC
v_gene: TRBV7-8
j_gene: TRBJ2-7
d_gene: .
abundance: .

CDR3aa: CASSPAGWGQEQFF
CDR3nt: TGTGCCAGCAGTCCAGCGGGGTGGGGGCAGGAGCAGTTCTTC
v_gene: TRBV6-5
j_gene: TRBJ2-1
d_gene: .
abundance: many

CDR3aa: CASSVEGEPRRETQYF
CDR3nt: TGTGCCAGCAGCGTAGAGGGCGAGCCCCGAAGGGAGACCCAGTACTTC
v_gene: TRBV9
j_gene: TRBJ2-5
d_gene: .
abundance: few

CDR3aa: CAGRGLGSEKLFF
CDR3nt: TGTGCCGGGAGAGGACTTGGTTCTGAAAAACTGTTTTTT
v_gene: TRBV2
j_gene: TRBJ1-4
d_gene: .
abundance: .

CDR3aa: CASRGQGSTLHF
CDR3nt: TGTGCCAGTAGAGGACAGGGGTCGACCCTCCACTTT
v_gene: TRBV19
j_gene: TRBJ1-6
d_gene: TRBD1
abundance: .

CDR3aa: CSVEDRGQPQHF
CDR3nt: TGCAGCGTCGAGGACAGGGGTCAGCCCCAGCATTTT
v_gene: TRBV29-1
j_gene: TRBJ1-5
d_gene: TRBD1
abundance: .

CDR3aa: CASSFGGGSYNEQFF
CDR3nt: TGTGCCAGCAGCTTCGGCGGGGGATCCTACAATGAGCAGTTCTTC
v_gene: TRBV12-3/TRBV12-4
j_gene: TRBJ2-1
d_gene: TRBD2
abundance: many

CDR3aa: CASRRDRGRSYEQYF
CDR3nt: TGTGCCAGCAGACGCGACAGGGGGCGATCCTACGAGCAGTACTTC
v_gene: TRBV27
j_gene: TRBJ2-7
d_gene: TRBD1
abundance: .

CDR3aa: CASSLYGQRLKDTEAFF
CDR3nt: TGCGCCAGCAGCTTGTATGGACAGCGGCTGAAAGACACTGAAGCTTTCTTT
v_gene: TRBV5-1
j_gene: TRBJ1-1
d_gene: .
abundance: few

CDR3aa: CSVARTEGETQYF
CDR3nt: TGCAGCGTTGCCCGGACAGAGGGTGAGACCCAGTACTTC
v_gene: TRBV29-1
j_gene: TRBJ2-5
d_gene: .
abundance: many

CDR3aa: CASSLGDRSNTGELFF
CDR3nt: TGCGCCAGCAGCTTGGGGGACAGATCGAACACCGGGGAGCTGTTTTTT
v_gene: TRBV5-1
j_gene: TRBJ2-2
d_gene: TRBD1
abundance: .

CDR3aa: CASKGTGTAETQYF
CDR3nt: TGTGCCAGCAAAGGAACCGGGACCGCTGAGACCCAGTACTTC
v_gene: TRBV12-3/TRBV12-4
j_gene: TRBJ2-5
d_gene: .
abundance: .

CDR3aa: CASRFWTSGGRYNEQFF
CDR3nt: TGTGCCAGCAGGTTTTGGACTAGCGGGGGGCGATACAATGAGCAGTTCTTC
v_gene: TRBV12-3/TRBV12-4
j_gene: TRBJ2-1
d_gene: TRBD2
abundance: few

CDR3aa: CAWMGLKDSHNEQYF
CDR3nt: TGTGCCTGGATGGGCTTAAAGGACAGCCACAATGAGCAGTACTTC
v_gene: TRBV30
j_gene: TRBJ2-5
d_gene: .
abundance: .

CDR3aa: CSAQDRGPGNTIYF
CDR3nt: TGCAGTGCTCAGGACAGGGGGCCTGGAAACACCATATATTTT
v_gene: TRBV20-1
j_gene: TRBJ1-3
d_gene: TRBD1
abundance: few

CDR3aa: CASSSRGQGILAKNIQYF
CDR3nt: TGTGCCAGCAGTTCAAGGGGACAGGGAATCTTAGCCAAAAACATTCAGTACTTC
v_gene: TRBV12-3/TRBV12-4
j_gene: TRBJ2-4
d_gene: TRBD1
abundance: .

CDR3aa: CAINPGQGREQYF
CDR3nt: TGTGCCATCAACCCGGGACAGGGTCGCGAGCAGTACTTC
v_gene: TRBV10-3
j_gene: TRBJ2-7
d_gene: TRBD1
abundance: few

CDR3aa: CASSPQTGATNEKLFF
CDR3nt: TGTGCCAGCTCACCTCAGACCGGTGCAACTAATGAAAAACTGTTTTTT
v_gene: TRBV18
j_gene: TRBJ1-4
d_gene: .
abundance: .

CDR3aa: CASSPTGAPNEKLFF
CDR3nt: TGTGCCAGCAGCCCTACGGGGGCGCCGAATGAAAAACTGTTTTTT
v_gene: TRBV5-4
j_gene: TRBJ1-4
d_gene: .
abundance: few

CDR3aa: CASLGQGVEVGANVLTF
CDR3nt: TGTGCCAGCTTAGGACAGGGCGTTGAGGTGGGGGCCAACGTCCTGACTTTC
v_gene: TRBV27
j_gene: TRBJ2-6
d_gene: TRBD1
abundance: few

CDR3aa: CASSLWAGRNLEQYF
CDR3nt: TGCGCCAGCAGCTTGTGGGCAGGGCGGAACCTCGAGCAGTACTTC
v_gene: TRBV5-1
j_gene: TRBJ2-7
d_gene: .
abundance: few